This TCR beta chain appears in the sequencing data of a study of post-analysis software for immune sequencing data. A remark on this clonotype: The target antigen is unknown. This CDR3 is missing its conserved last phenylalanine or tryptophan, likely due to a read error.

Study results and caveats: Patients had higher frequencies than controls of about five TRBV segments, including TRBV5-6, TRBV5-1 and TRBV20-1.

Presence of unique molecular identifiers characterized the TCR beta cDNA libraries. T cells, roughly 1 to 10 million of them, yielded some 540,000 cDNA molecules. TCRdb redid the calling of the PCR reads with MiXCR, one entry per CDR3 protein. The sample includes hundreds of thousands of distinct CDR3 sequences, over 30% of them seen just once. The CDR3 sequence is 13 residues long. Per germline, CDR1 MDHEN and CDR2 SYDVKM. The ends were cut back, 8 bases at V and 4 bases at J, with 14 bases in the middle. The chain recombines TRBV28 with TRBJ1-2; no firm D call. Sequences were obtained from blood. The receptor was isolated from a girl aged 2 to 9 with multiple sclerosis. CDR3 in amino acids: CASSSDPGYGYTV. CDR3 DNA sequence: TGTGCCAGCTCTTCTGACCCAGGCTATGGCTACACCGTC.